The 17 T cell receptor beta chains presented below share a single source sample, sequenced in a study of shared clonotypes between healthy human individuals. Here immunoSEQ multiplex PCR was the method, and the copy in TCRdb shows in-frame clones only, minus some. The top ten clones hold approximately 0.36% of a sample with some 2.4 million clones, roughly 93% of them seen once. Material for sequencing was naive CD4+ T cells from PBMCs. The subset was: CD45RA+ positively selected. The receptors originated from a man younger than 35 in good health. Some clones in this sample may be carry-over from other donors' samples.

This clone was observed a single time. This chain joins TRBV15 and TRBJ2-7, with D hard to call. The V and J ends lost 0 bases and 3 bases respectively, with 6 bases between them. Germline V gene sequence: CDR1 LNHNV, CDR2 YYDKDF (reference sequence). This CDR3 contains 13 residues. The CDR3 DNA reads TGTGCCACCAGCAGAGAAAAAAGCTACGAGCAGTACTTC. Translated, it gives CATSREKSYEQYF.

This sequence joins TRBV7-2 and TRBJ2-1, with D uncertain. Germline loops: CDR1 SGHTA, CDR2 FQGNSA. V gave up 3 bases and J gave up 9 bases, with 9 bases separating them. CDR3 length equals 12 residues. CDR3 in DNA: TGTGCCAGCAGCTTCCCCCTGGGTGAGCAGTTCTTC. It codes for CASSFPLGEQFF.

V and J are TRBV28 and TRBJ2-5; a weak D match, TRBD1 (6 bases). The CDR3 loop spans 14 amino acids. Germline loops: CDR1 MDHEN, CDR2 SYDVKM. The germline V and J ends were trimmed by 2 bases and 11 bases, with 18 bases remaining between them. The CDR3 here is CASSLPGAMREQYF. The CDR3 coding sequence is TGTGCCAGCAGTTTACCAGGGGCAATGAGGGAGCAGTACTTC.

The rearrangement uses TRBV6-1 and TRBJ2-3; 8 nucleotides line up with TRBD2. The CDR3 runs 17 residues. Germline-derived CDR1 and CDR2 are MNHNS and SASEGT. V shed 4 bases and J 0 bases; nucleotides not matched to a gene: 9. CDR3 sequence: CASSGAGGTLSTDTQYF. The CDR3 nucleotides read TGTGCCAGCAGTGGGGCGGGAGGCACGCTAAGCACAGATACGCAGTATTTT.

V is TRBV7-2 and J is TRBJ2-7; 7 nucleotides agree with TRBD1. The CDR3 length is 16 residues. Germline V lookup: CDR1 SGHTA, CDR2 FQGNSA. V lost 2 bases, J lost 2 bases, and 9 bases stayed unmatched. This chain's CDR3 is CASSLPLGTVAYEQYF. CDR3 DNA sequence: TGTGCCAGCAGCTTACCCCTCGGGACAGTTGCCTACGAGCAGTACTTC.

V gene TRBV7-9 combines with J gene TRBJ2-3; D gene ambiguous. Germline-derived CDR1 and CDR2 are SEHNR and FQNEAQ (reference sequence). This CDR3 contains 17 residues. Trimming removed 0 bases at V and 2 bases at J, with 15 bases between. Here the CDR3 DNA reads TGTGCCAGCAGCTTAGCTTCGGGTGGGGTCTACACAGATACGCAGTATTTT. It codes for CASSLASGGVYTDTQYF.

This CDR3 reads CASSLGGSWHEQYF. CDR3 DNA: TGTGCCAGCAGCTTAGGTGGCAGTTGGCACGAGCAGTACTTC. The chain uses TRBV11-3 and TRBJ2-7, with unresolved D. The V gene's germline CDR1 is SGHNT and CDR2 YENEEA. Trimming stripped 1 base from V and 5 bases from J, with 12 bases between. The CDR3 is 14 amino acids.

This clone showed up just a few times. This rearrangement joins TRBV2 to TRBJ1-5; no clear D gene. Per the germline V gene, CDR1 is SNHLY and CDR2 is FYNNEI. This CDR3 has 14 residues. The V end was cut by 7 bases, the J end by 2 bases, with 12 bases between. CDR3 bases: TGTGCCAGCAACGTGGCTTGGGGCAATCAGCCCCAGCATTTT. Translated: CASNVAWGNQPQHF.

The genes are TRBV7-2 and TRBJ2-7; the match to TRBD2 covers 13 bases. Germline V gene sequence: CDR1 SGHTA, CDR2 FQGNSA. J lost 6 bases, V lost 4 bases, and 6 bases had no gene match. The length of the CDR3 is 15 residues. The CDR3 DNA reads as TGTGCCAGCAGCTCCCCGGGACTAGCGGGGCGCGAGCAGTACTTC. Amino acids: CASSSPGLAGREQYF. Full variable domain (remainder filled in from reference TRBV7-2 and TRBJ2-7): GAGVSQSPSNKVTEKGKDVELRCDPISGHTALYWYRQSLGQGLEFLIYFQGNSAPDKSGLPSDRFSAERTGGSVSTLTIQRTQQEDSAVYLCASSSPGLAGREQYFGPGTRLTVT.

The chain carries TRBV27 and TRBJ2-1, with D tentatively TRBD2 (5 bases). Germline values: CDR1 MNHEY, CDR2 SMNVEV (reference sequence). The CDR3 extends over 16 amino acids. Trimming left V 5 bases short and J 4 bases short, with 18 bases between. The CDR3 nucleotides are TGTGCCAGCAGTCCCCCCGGAGCCCGGGGTTACAATGAGCAGTTCTTC. Its protein product is CASSPPGARGYNEQFF.

The chain recombines TRBV5-1 with TRBJ1-2; D gene ambiguous. Trimming removed 4 bases at V and 8 bases at J, with 12 bases between. The length of the CDR3 is 12 residues. Germline V gives CDR1 SGHRS, CDR2 YFSETQ. The CDR3: CASSTGIVGYTF. CDR3 bases: TGCGCCAGCAGCACCGGGATTGTGGGCTACACCTTC.

This chain joins TRBV27 and TRBJ2-3, with a weak D call TRBD1 (5 bases). V was cut by 2 bases and J by 0 bases, with 15 bases left in between. This CDR3 spans 17 amino acids. The germline gives CDR1 MNHEY, CDR2 SMNVEV (reference sequence). In DNA form, the CDR3 reads TGTGCCAGCAGTTTACGTTGGGGCATCGGGAGCACAGATACGCAGTATTTT. Protein product: CASSLRWGIGSTDTQYF.

The chain recombines TRBV6-5 with TRBJ1-2, with a weak D call TRBD1 (5 bases). The V end was cut by 4 bases, the J end by 3 bases, with 18 bases between. The CDR3 totals 16 residues. Per germline, CDR1 MNHEY and CDR2 SVGAGI. The CDR3 DNA sequence: TGTGCCAGCAGTTCCTCCGGGGGGTTGAGTCACTATGGCTACACCTTC. Translating it yields CASSSSGGLSHYGYTF.

This chain uses TRBV9 with TRBJ2-5; possibly TRBD2 for D (5 bases). CDR1 is SGDLS, CDR2 YYNGEE, per germline. V was pared by 2 bases and J by 4 bases, with 9 bases between. The CDR3 has 13 residues. This CDR3 is CASSVGEIETQYF. In nucleotides, the CDR3 is TGTGCCAGCAGCGTCGGGGAAATAGAGACCCAGTACTTC. The full variable domain, rest sourced from reference TRBV9 and TRBJ2-5, is DSGVTQTPKHLITATGQRVTLRCSPRSGDLSVYWYQQSLDQGLQFLIQYYNGEERAKGNILERFSAQQFPDLHSELNLSSLELGDSALYFCASSVGEIETQYFGPGTRLLVL.

Details on this clone: One junction end disagrees with the germline gene, perhaps due to a read error. Other DNA sequences of this sample code for an identical CDR3. The chain combines TRBV7-9 with TRBJ2-1; TRBD2 agrees at 10 bases. Per the germline V gene, CDR1 is SEHNR and CDR2 is FQNEAQ (reference sequence). The CDR3 has 15 residues. The CDR3 DNA is TGTGCCAGCAGTTTAGGACTAGCGGACTACAATGAGCAGTTCTTC. Encoded protein: CASSLGLADYNEQFF.

This clone was seen only once. J is TRBJ2-1 and V is TRBV5-5; D is unclear. CDR1 and CDR2 from the germline V gene are SGHKS and YYEKEE (reference sequence). This CDR3 comprises 14 residues. V lost 2 bases and J 3 bases, leaving 9 bases between the germline ends. CDR3 loop: CASSLLPNYNEQFF. The DNA for the CDR3 is TGTGCCAGCAGCTTATTACCAAACTACAATGAGCAGTTCTTC.

The rearrangement joins TRBV25-1 to TRBJ2-1; the D is unclear. With 5 bases removed from V and 7 bases from J, the gap between germline ends came to 6 bases. The CDR3 consists of 11 residues. The V gene's germline CDR1 is MGHDK and CDR2 SYGVNS. CDR3 residues: CASSSLNEQFF. The CDR3 bases are TGTGCCAGCAGTTCTCTGAATGAGCAGTTCTTC.